This T cell receptor beta chain was sequenced during a study of siplizumab effects on memory and regulatory T cells. Notes on this clone: Its matching antigen is unknown.

The germline CDR1 and CDR2 sequences are MNHNS and SASEGT. Trimming cost V 6 bases and J 1 base, with 9 bases left between them. The CDR3 is made up of 13 amino acids. The table came from immunoSEQ multiplex PCR; TCRdb's copy has only in-frame clones and leaves some out. The sample has around 100,000 clones, approximately 90% seen once. Regarding the study as a whole: Tregs proliferating in siplizumab cultures lacked confirmation of their suppressive function.

The source material was CD4+ T cells sorted from blood. This chain connects TRBV6-1 to TRBJ1-1; D possibly corresponds to TRBD1 (6 bases). The origin of this receptor is a human donor in good health. The CDR3 bases are TGTGCCAGCAGGAGGACAGAGAACACTGAAGCTTTCTTT. Protein: CASRRTENTEAFF.